This T cell receptor beta chain emerged from a study of blood T cell repertoires in COVID-19 (dated by TCRdb to 2020 to 2021). Describing the broader study: Collaborator samples came from the United States, Italy and Spain and covered acute and convalescent phases of COVID-19. The prospective study material was composed of cDNA or gDNA derived from T cells, B-cell-depleted T cells, or PBMCs. Subjects who had been exposed to COVID-19, were actively infected with it, or had recovered from it provided the deeply sampled blood TCRbeta repertoires that made up the dataset. The repertoires were released in a freely available public database intended as a resource for research on the immune response to SARS-CoV-2. Samples came from the ongoing ImmuneRACE study (first 160 participants) plus 1,254 subjects from 6 global collaborators. A de-identified subject ID, COVID-19 status, age in years and sex were almost always included in the sample metadata. Where available, HLA class I and class II types were obtained from metadata supplied by the sample provider rather than from assay-based typing.

This clone was seen a single time. This clone's antigen is unknown. No base-level quality is on record; no much larger clone is a single base apart. TCRbeta CDR3 regions were amplified from genomic DNA using the immunoSEQ Assay, a bias-controlled multiplex PCR. Per the authors' processing: Within the assay, amplification of reference gene primers was used to estimate how many nucleated cells each sample contained. To quantify the absolute abundance of each unique TCRbeta CDR3 rearrangement, sequence reads were collapsed and filtered. Productive Simpson clonality was computed per sample as the square root of Simpson's diversity index over productive rearrangements. TCRdb mirrors the immuneACCESS table, restricted to in-frame sequences. Some clones are absent from its copies; in checked studies, under half trace to an unresolved V gene, and the reason for the others is unknown. V and J calls plus clone size are reproduced from that table; the DNA served to infer D and trimming. This sample comprises around 200,000 clones, approximately 86% of them detected only once. Approximately 4.8% of the sample comes from the top ten.

Beyond this particular receptor, the publication reports: The amount of clinical and demographic metadata varied by source and participant and was provided uncurated.

In the prospective study, participants were about 18 to 100 years old, resided in fewer than 25 geographic areas of the United States, and were enrolled through a virtual design. Cohort assignment in the prospective study relied on participant-reported clinical history from a screening survey and a study questionnaire. Exposed participants had been in contact with someone with a PCR-confirmed or clinician-diagnosed COVID-19 case within 2 weeks of study entry. In the prospective study, whole blood, serum and a nasopharyngeal or oropharyngeal swab were collected from each participant by mobile phlebotomists. Prospective study participants could optionally give additional blood draws and questionnaires over a roughly 2-month period. Before DNA extraction, blood samples from the prospective study were shipped at room temperature or frozen. Per the germline V gene (reference sequence), SGHNT is the CDR1 and YYREEE is the CDR2. Germline trimming amounts to 1 base on V and 4 bases on J, with 4 as the count of junction bases outside the gene matches. The CDR3, from cysteine to phenylalanine, totals 14 residues. CDR3 DNA only is kept here, 42 bases in frame from base 1.

This receptor chain uses TRBV5-4 and TRBJ1-1, and 7 bases in between align with TRBD1. The receptor was isolated from a woman in her twenties or thirties who had been exposed to COVID-19. Sequencing was carried out using PBMCs or T cells enriched from blood (not recorded which). Read as DNA, the sequence is TGTGCCAGCAGCTTGAGGGACAGCTCCACTGAAGCTTTCTTT. It codes for CASSLRDSSTEAFF.